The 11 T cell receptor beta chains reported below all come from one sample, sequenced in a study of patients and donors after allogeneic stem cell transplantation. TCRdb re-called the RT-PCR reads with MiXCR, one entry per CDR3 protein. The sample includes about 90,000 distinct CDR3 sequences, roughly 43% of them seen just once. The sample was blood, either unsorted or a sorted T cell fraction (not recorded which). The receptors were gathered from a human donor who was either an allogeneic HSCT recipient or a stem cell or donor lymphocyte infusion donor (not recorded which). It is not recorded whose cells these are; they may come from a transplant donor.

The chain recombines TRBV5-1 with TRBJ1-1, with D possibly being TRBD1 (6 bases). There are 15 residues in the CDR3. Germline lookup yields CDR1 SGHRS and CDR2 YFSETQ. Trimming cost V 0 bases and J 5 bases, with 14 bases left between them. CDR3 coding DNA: TGCGCCAGCAGCTTGGTAGGCAGGGGAGATACTGAAGCTTTCTTT. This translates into CASSLVGRGDTEAFF.

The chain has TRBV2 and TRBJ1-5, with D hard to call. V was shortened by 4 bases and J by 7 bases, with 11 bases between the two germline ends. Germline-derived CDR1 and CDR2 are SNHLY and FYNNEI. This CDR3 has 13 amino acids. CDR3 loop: CASSAEVRQPQHF. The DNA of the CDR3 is TGTGCCAGCAGTGCGGAGGTGAGGCAGCCCCAGCATTTT.

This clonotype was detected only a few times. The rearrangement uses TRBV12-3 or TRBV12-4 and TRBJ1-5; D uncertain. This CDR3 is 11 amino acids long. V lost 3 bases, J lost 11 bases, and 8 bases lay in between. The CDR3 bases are TGTGCCAGCAGTTTGAGTGGGGCCCAGCATTTT. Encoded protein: CASSLSGAQHF.

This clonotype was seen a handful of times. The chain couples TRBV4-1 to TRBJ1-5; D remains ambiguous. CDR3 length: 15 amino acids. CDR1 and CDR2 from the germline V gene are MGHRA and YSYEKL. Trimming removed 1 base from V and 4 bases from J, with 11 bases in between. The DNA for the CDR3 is TGCGCCAGCAGCCAAGGTTTCGACGGAAATCAGCCCCAGCATTTT. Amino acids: CASSQGFDGNQPQHF.

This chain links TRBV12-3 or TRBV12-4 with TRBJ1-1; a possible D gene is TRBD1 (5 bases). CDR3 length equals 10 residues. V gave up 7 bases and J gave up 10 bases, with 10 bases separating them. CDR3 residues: CASKGKRAFF. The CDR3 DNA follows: TGTGCCAGCAAGGGGAAAAGAGCTTTCTTT.

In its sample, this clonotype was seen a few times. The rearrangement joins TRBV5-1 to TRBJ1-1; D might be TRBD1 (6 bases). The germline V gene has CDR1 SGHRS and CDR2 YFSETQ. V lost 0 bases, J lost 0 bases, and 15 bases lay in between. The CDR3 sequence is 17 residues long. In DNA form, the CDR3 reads TGCGCCAGCAGCTTGGTTTACCACGGGACAATGAACACTGAAGCTTTCTTT. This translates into CASSLVYHGTMNTEAFF.

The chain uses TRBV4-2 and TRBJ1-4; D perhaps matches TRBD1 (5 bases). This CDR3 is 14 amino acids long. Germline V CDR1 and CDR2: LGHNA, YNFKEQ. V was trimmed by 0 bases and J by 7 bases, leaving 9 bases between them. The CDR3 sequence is CASSQDTGVEKLFF. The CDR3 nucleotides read TGTGCCAGCAGCCAAGATACAGGAGTTGAAAAACTGTTTTTT.

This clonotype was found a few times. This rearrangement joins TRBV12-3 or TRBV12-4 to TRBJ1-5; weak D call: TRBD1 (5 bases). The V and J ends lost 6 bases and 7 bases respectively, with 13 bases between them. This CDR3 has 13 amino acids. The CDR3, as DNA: TGTGCCAGCAGAAAGACAGTTGCCCAGCCCCAGCATTTT. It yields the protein CASRKTVAQPQHF.

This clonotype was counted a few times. CDR3 DNA sequence: TGCAGTGCTAGAGATCCCGACAACAGCAATCAGCCCCAGCATTTT. Protein sequence: CSARDPDNSNQPQHF. This rearrangement joins TRBV20-1 to TRBJ1-5, with D unclear. The germline CDR1 and CDR2 sequences are DFQATT and SNEGSKA (reference sequence). The CDR3 extends over 15 amino acids. Trimming stripped 0 bases from V and 1 base from J, with 10 bases between.

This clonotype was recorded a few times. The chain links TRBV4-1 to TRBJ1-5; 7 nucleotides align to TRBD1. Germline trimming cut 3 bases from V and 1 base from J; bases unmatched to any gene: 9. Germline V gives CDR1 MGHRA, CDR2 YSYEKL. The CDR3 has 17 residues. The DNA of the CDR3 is TGCGCCAGCAGCCAGGGTATGACAGGGACGAGCAATCAGCCCCAGCATTTT. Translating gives CASSQGMTGTSNQPQHF.

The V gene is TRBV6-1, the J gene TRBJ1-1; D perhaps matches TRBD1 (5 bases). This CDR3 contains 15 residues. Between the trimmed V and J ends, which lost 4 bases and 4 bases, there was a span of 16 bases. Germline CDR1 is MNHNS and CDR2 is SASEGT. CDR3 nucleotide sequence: TGTGCCAGCAGTGTTCTACAGCTTGGGGCCACTGAAGCTTTCTTT. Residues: CASSVLQLGATEAFF.